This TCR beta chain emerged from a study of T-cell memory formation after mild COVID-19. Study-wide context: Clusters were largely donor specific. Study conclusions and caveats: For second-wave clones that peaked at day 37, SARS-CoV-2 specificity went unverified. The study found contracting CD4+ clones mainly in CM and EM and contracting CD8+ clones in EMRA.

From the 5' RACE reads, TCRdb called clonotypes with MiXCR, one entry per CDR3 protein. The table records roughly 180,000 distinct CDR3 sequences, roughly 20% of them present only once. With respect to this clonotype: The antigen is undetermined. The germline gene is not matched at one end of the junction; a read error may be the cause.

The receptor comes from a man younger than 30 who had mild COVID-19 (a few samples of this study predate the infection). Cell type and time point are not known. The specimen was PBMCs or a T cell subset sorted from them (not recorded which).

CDR3 loop: CAWSVSHF. In DNA form, the CDR3 reads TGTGCCTGGAGTGTATCGCACTTC. The rearrangement joins TRBV30 to TRBJ2-5, with D unresolved. From germline, CDR1 is GTSNPN and CDR2 SVGIG (reference sequence). There are 8 residues in the CDR3.